This paragraph reports one T cell receptor beta chain. Its antigen is unidentified. The record originates from a study of T cell responses to AZD1222 COVID-19 vaccine. Study-wide points: Spike-specific TCR breadth and depth were elevated following two AZD1222 doses. Donors in the cohort were predominantly white British and more often female, and clonal diversity was possibly underestimated.

The method was immunoSEQ multiplex PCR; TCRdb's version includes in-frame clones alone and lacks a portion of them. Found here are 150,000 to 200,000 clones, about 92% of them singletons; the top ten hold around 3.6%. Trimming removed 7 bases from V and 2 bases from J, with 12 bases in between. CDR1 MDHEN and CDR2 SYDVKM come from the germline V gene. The CDR3 is 14 residues long. This chain uses TRBV28 with TRBJ1-5, with no clear D. The receptor comes from an adult who received the MenACWY meningococcal vaccine as a control. Sequenced here: peripheral blood, sampled 28 days after the second dose of the MenACWY control vaccine. Here the CDR3 DNA reads TGTGCCAGCACCCCAGCATTAGGCAATCAGCCCCAGCATTTT. Protein product: CASTPALGNQPQHF.